A single sample is the source of the 8 T cell receptor beta chains below, sequenced in a study of blood T cell repertoires in COVID-19. Using immunoSEQ multiplex PCR, the repertoire was profiled, and TCRdb retains in-frame clones only, with some absent. The profile covers roughly 150,000 clones, with 60% to 85% appearing a single time and less than 9.5% taken by the ten largest. The sample comprised peripheral blood. These receptors originate from a man aged 60-69 years with acute or convalescent COVID-19.

This chain joins TRBV30 and TRBJ2-5, with 11 positions matching TRBD2. The CDR3 is 15 residues long. J lost 7 bases, V lost 3 bases, and 10 bases had no gene match. Germline-derived CDR1 and CDR2 are GTSNPN and SVGIG (reference sequence). The CDR3 DNA is TGTGCCTGGAGCCCCGCTAGCGGGGGGTTCGGGACCCAGTACTTC. As protein: CAWSPASGGFGTQYF.

This clone was recorded once. V gene TRBV5-8 combines with J gene TRBJ1-4; D is unresolved. V was cut by 3 bases and J by 10 bases, with 19 bases left in between. Germline V gene lookup returns CDR1 SGHTS and CDR2 YDEGEE. The CDR3 length is 15 residues. Written as DNA, the CDR3 is TGTGCCAGCAGCTCAGGTGGTACCGCCCTTGGAAAACTGTTTTTT. This encodes CASSSGGTALGKLFF.

V usage is TRBV11-1 and J usage is TRBJ2-5; D is undetermined. The V gene lost 2 bases and the J gene lost 2 bases, with 9 bases spanning the gap. Germline V gene sequence: CDR1 SGHAT, CDR2 FQDESV (reference sequence). This CDR3 is 14 amino acids long. The CDR3 spells CASSLSLRQETQYF. The CDR3 coding sequence is TGTGCCAGCAGCTTAAGTCTCAGGCAAGAGACCCAGTACTTC.

This sequence joins TRBV19 and TRBJ2-1, with TRBD2 identical over 15 bases. The CDR3 is 19 amino acids. CDR1 and CDR2 from the germline V gene are LNHDA and SQIVND (reference sequence). Trimming took 4 bases from V and 3 from J; bases not matched to a gene: 10. The CDR3 DNA reads as TGTGCCAGTAGTACCGGACTAGCGGGGGGGCGAGGGTTCTACAATGAGCAGTTCTTC. It specifies CASSTGLAGGRGFYNEQFF.

J is TRBJ1-1 and V is TRBV11-1; D is undetermined. CDR3 length: 15 residues. The germline V gene has CDR1 SGHAT and CDR2 FQDESV (reference sequence). The V end was cut by 3 bases, the J end by 0 bases, with 11 bases between. This chain's CDR3 is CASSFSPTLNTEAFF. CDR3 DNA sequence: TGTGCCAGCAGCTTTTCCCCGACATTGAACACTGAAGCTTTCTTT.

The V gene is TRBV25-1, the J gene TRBJ1-2; D not certain. Germline V gene sequence: CDR1 MGHDK, CDR2 SYGVNS. V was shortened by 5 bases and J by 1 base, with 8 bases between the two germline ends. The CDR3 runs 13 residues. CDR3 DNA: TGTGCCAGCAGTTACCGCGATAACTATGGCTACACCTTC. The encoded protein is CASSYRDNYGYTF.

This rearrangement joins TRBV15 to TRBJ2-1, with 7 bases matching TRBD1. CDR3 length equals 14 residues. Germline-derived CDR1 and CDR2 are LNHNV and YYDKDF (reference sequence). With V trimmed by 3 bases and J by 5 bases, 4 bases remained unmatched. Here the CDR3 reads CATSRTGLDNEQFF. CDR3 nucleotides: TGTGCCACCAGCAGGACAGGGTTGGACAATGAGCAGTTCTTC.

The genes are TRBV19 and TRBJ1-5; TRBD1 agrees at 7 bases. Germline lookup yields CDR1 LNHDA and CDR2 SQIVND (reference sequence). J gave up 9 bases and V 5 bases, and 7 bases lay outside the gene matches. The CDR3 runs 13 residues. The CDR3, as DNA: TGTGCCAGTAGTCCAACAGGGGCTGGGCCCCAGCATTTT. Protein sequence: CASSPTGAGPQHF. The complete variable domain, with remaining parts taken from reference TRBV19 and TRBJ1-5, reads DGGITQSPKYLFRKEGQNVTLSCEQNLNHDAMYWYRQDPGQGLRLIYYSQIVNDFQKGDIAEGYSVSREKKESFPLTVTSAQKNPTAFYLCASSPTGAGPQHFGDGTRLSIL.